Listed below are T cell receptor beta chains from one sample, sequenced in a study of blood T cell repertoires in COVID-19. Assay used: immunoSEQ multiplex PCR; TCRdb lists only in-frame clones, some missing. Of about 81,000 clones in the sample, 75% to 90% are singletons; the top ten hold 12%. Sequenced input: peripheral blood. These receptors originate from a man between 65 and 80 years old with active or convalescent COVID-19. CDR3s include the opening cysteine and the closing phenylalanine or tryptophan. The order of the fields is V gene, clone size, D gene, J gene, CDR3 length, CDR3 protein, CDR3 DNA. The D gene is left open where the match is weak. Expanded clones get a size class; other rows say once, few or many, or leave the size out.

TRBV18,.,.,TRBJ2-1,16,CASSPRGGSSYNEQFF,TGTGCCAGCTCACCCCGAGGCGGTAGCTCCTACAATGAGCAGTTCTTC
TRBV11-3,.,.,TRBJ2-1,16,CASSLVGQYSYNEQFF,TGTGCCAGCAGCTTAGTAGGACAGTACTCCTACAATGAGCAGTTCTTC
TRBV7-2,few,.,TRBJ1-2,13,CASRNGGIYGYTF,TGTGCCAGCAGGAACGGGGGAATCTATGGCTACACCTTC
TRBV9,.,TRBD1,TRBJ1-2,17,CASSVGGQGVSNYGYTF,TGTGCCAGCAGCGTAGGGGGACAGGGGGTGTCTAACTATGGCTACACCTTC
TRBV10-3,once,TRBD2,TRBJ2-7,14,CAIKYSGGAYEQYF,TGTGCCATCAAATATAGCGGGGGGGCCTACGAGCAGTACTTC
TRBV6-5,.,.,TRBJ1-1,15,CASRGQQGEGTEAFF,TGTGCCAGCAGGGGCCAACAGGGAGAGGGGACTGAAGCTTTCTTT
TRBV5-4,.,.,TRBJ1-1,14,CASSFRSSNTEAFF,TGTGCCAGCAGCTTCCGCAGTTCGAACACTGAAGCTTTCTTT
TRBV5-5,.,.,TRBJ2-1,15,CASSLIGVSYNEQFF,TGTGCCAGCAGCTTAATAGGGGTTTCCTACAATGAGCAGTTCTTC
TRBV10-1,.,.,TRBJ1-1,15,CASSERRSLGTEAFF,TGCGCCAGCAGTGAGAGGCGGAGCCTGGGCACTGAAGCTTTCTTT
TRBV19,.,.,TRBJ2-1,15,CASSRWRGQANEQFF,TGTGCCAGTAGTAGGTGGAGGGGCCAGGCCAATGAGCAGTTCTTC
TRBV6-1,.,.,TRBJ2-7,13,CASSEVQGYEQYF,TGTGCCAGCAGTGAAGTGCAGGGCTACGAGCAGTACTTC
TRBV18,.,TRBD1,TRBJ1-3,17,CASSPPGPGTGRNTIYF,TGTGCCAGCTCACCACCGGGTCCCGGGACAGGTAGAAACACCATATATTTT
TRBV27,.,TRBD2,TRBJ2-3,18,CASKRSGGGLPSTDTQYF,TGTGCCAGCAAACGGAGCGGGGGCGGACTCCCTAGCACAGATACGCAGTATTTT
TRBV6-4,.,.,TRBJ2-3,15,CASSELASGTDTQYF,TGTGCCAGCAGTGAGTTAGCTAGCGGCACAGATACGCAGTATTTT
TRBV7-9,.,.,TRBJ1-1,16,CASSLPLGGVNTEAFF,TGTGCCAGCAGTCTACCCCTCGGGGGGGTGAACACTGAAGCTTTCTTT
TRBV6-5,.,.,TRBJ1-1,12,CASTEVVAEAFF,TGTGCCAGCACCGAGGTAGTGGCTGAAGCTTTCTTT
TRBV7-3,.,TRBD1,TRBJ2-1,13,CASSPTGDNEQFF,TGTGCCAGCAGCCCGACAGGGGACAATGAGCAGTTCTTC
TRBV28,.,TRBD2,TRBJ2-5,14,CASRPRTSRETQYF,TGTGCCAGCAGACCTCGGACTAGCAGAGAGACCCAGTACTTC
TRBV7-9,.,TRBD1,TRBJ1-6,16,CASSETGGLGNSPLHF,TGTGCCAGCAGCGAGACAGGGGGGCTGGGAAATTCACCCCTCCACTTT
TRBV5-4,.,.,TRBJ1-1,15,CASRKPETGRNEAFF,TGTGCCAGCAGGAAACCTGAAACAGGACGGAATGAAGCTTTCTTT
TRBV5-1,.,.,TRBJ1-4,13,CASSYGTNEKLFF,TGCGCCAGCAGCTACGGAACTAATGAAAAACTGTTTTTT
TRBV5-5,.,TRBD1,TRBJ1-1,16,CASRAGTGGYDTEAFF,TGTGCCAGCAGGGCCGGGACAGGGGGCTATGACACTGAAGCTTTCTTT
TRBV7-9,.,TRBD1,TRBJ2-7,15,CASSVPGQGASEQYF,TGTGCCAGCAGCGTACCGGGACAGGGGGCGTCCGAGCAGTACTTC
TRBV18,.,.,TRBJ2-5,12,CASSPYRETQYF,TGTGCCAGCTCACCCTACAGGGAGACCCAGTACTTC
TRBV7-9,.,.,TRBJ2-1,12,CASSLVEAGKFF,TGTGCCAGCAGCTTAGTAGAGGCAGGGAAGTTCTTC
TRBV18,.,TRBD1,TRBJ2-7,14,CASSGRTGVHEQYF,TGTGCCAGCTCAGGCCGGACAGGGGTCCACGAGCAGTACTTC
TRBV27,.,.,TRBJ2-2,15,CASSPRGTSTGELFF,TGTGCCAGCAGCCCACGCGGGACGAGCACCGGGGAGCTGTTTTTT
TRBV5-1,.,TRBD1,TRBJ1-2,13,CASSLTGGDGYTF,TGCGCCAGCAGCTTGACAGGGGGGGATGGCTACACCTTC
TRBV28,.,TRBD2,TRBJ2-7,16,CASSLQGSGGTYEQYF,TGTGCCAGCAGTTTACAGGGTAGCGGGGGTACCTACGAGCAGTACTTC
TRBV30,.,.,TRBJ1-4,18,CAWSDRSIQGSTNEKLFF,TGTGCCTGGAGCGACAGATCAATTCAGGGATCAACTAATGAAAAACTGTTTTTT
TRBV10-3,.,.,TRBJ2-1,17,CAISSHPRDNFYNEQFF,TGTGCCATCAGCTCACATCCCAGGGATAACTTTTACAATGAGCAGTTCTTC
TRBV19,once,TRBD2,TRBJ2-7,13,CASSISGAYEQYF,TGTGCCAGTAGTATCAGCGGGGCTTACGAGCAGTACTTC
TRBV5-1,.,.,TRBJ2-5,16,CASSTRLRGTQETQYF,TGCGCCAGCTCGACCCGATTGAGGGGGACACAAGAGACCCAGTACTTC
TRBV18,.,.,TRBJ2-7,13,CASSQGPDGEQYF,TGTGCCAGCTCTCAGGGGCCGGACGGCGAGCAGTACTTC
TRBV7-8,.,.,TRBJ1-2,17,CASSPIPRGGGSGGYTF,TGTGCCAGCAGTCCGATCCCGCGGGGAGGGGGTTCAGGTGGCTACACCTTC
TRBV6-5,once,.,TRBJ1-2,12,CASSYPGYGYTF,TGTGCCAGCAGTTACCCAGGCTATGGCTACACCTTC
TRBV6-5,.,.,TRBJ2-2,11,CASRIDRELFF,TGTGCCAGCAGGATCGACAGGGAGCTGTTTTTT
TRBV5-1,.,TRBD1,TRBJ2-5,16,CASRKGTGGREETQYF,TGCGCCAGCAGAAAAGGGACAGGGGGTCGTGAAGAGACCCAGTACTTC
TRBV14,once,.,TRBJ2-6,16,CASSHLQTVGANVLTF,TGTGCCAGCAGCCACCTCCAGACAGTTGGGGCCAACGTCCTGACTTTC
TRBV9,.,.,TRBJ1-2,13,CASSAGDHYGYTF,TGTGCCAGCAGCGCGGGGGATCACTATGGCTACACCTTC
TRBV24-1,.,TRBD1,TRBJ2-3,18,CATSDFNQDRGRVDTQYF,TGTGCCACCAGTGATTTCAATCAAGACAGGGGGCGGGTAGATACGCAGTATTTT
TRBV4-1,.,.,TRBJ1-2,14,CASSQGGGAYGYTF,TGCGCCAGCAGCCAAGGTGGAGGGGCCTATGGCTACACCTTC
TRBV6-2/TRBV6-3,.,.,TRBJ2-7,14,CASSRLLSSYEQYF,TGTGCCAGCAGTAGACTTCTCAGCTCCTACGAGCAGTACTTC
TRBV5-1,.,.,TRBJ2-6,15,CASSVTGDGANVLTF,TGCGCCAGCAGCGTGACAGGAGATGGGGCCAACGTCCTGACTTTC
TRBV12-3/TRBV12-4,.,.,TRBJ1-1,12,CASSFGDTEAFF,TGTGCCAGCAGTTTCGGGGACACTGAAGCTTTCTTT
TRBV7-6,.,.,TRBJ1-1,14,CASSLGGGETEAFF,TGTGCCAGCAGCTTAGGGGGGGGTGAGACTGAAGCTTTCTTT
TRBV9,.,.,TRBJ1-4,15,CASSPQATANEKLFF,TGTGCCAGCAGCCCCCAGGCAACAGCTAATGAAAAACTGTTTTTT
TRBV4-1,.,.,TRBJ1-4,15,CASSQIGGYGEKLFF,TGCGCCAGCAGCCAAATCGGGGGGTATGGGGAAAAACTGTTTTTT
TRBV2,.,TRBD1,TRBJ1-1,19,CATPEQSHGTGEMNTEAFF,TGTGCCACCCCCGAACAATCCCATGGGACAGGGGAAATGAACACTGAAGCTTTCTTT
TRBV5-1,.,TRBD1,TRBJ2-5,15,CASRGQGSGGETQYF,TGCGCCAGCAGAGGACAGGGGTCCGGAGGGGAGACCCAGTACTTC
TRBV19,.,TRBD1,TRBJ1-1,13,CASNDRGNTEAFF,TGTGCCAGTAATGACAGGGGGAACACTGAAGCTTTCTTT
TRBV15,.,TRBD1,TRBJ2-1,15,CATSKYRGQYNEQFF,TGTGCCACCAGCAAGTACAGGGGGCAATACAATGAGCAGTTCTTC
TRBV2,.,.,TRBJ1-4,16,CASRPRGTATNEKLFF,TGTGCCAGCAGGCCCCGGGGAACCGCAACTAATGAAAAACTGTTTTTT
TRBV6-5,.,TRBD1,TRBJ2-6,15,CASSYRGPGANVLTF,TGTGCCAGCAGCTACAGGGGGCCCGGGGCCAACGTCCTGACTTTC